This T cell receptor (beta chain) was captured in a study of blood T cell repertoires in COVID-19 (dated by TCRdb to 2020 to 2021). Regarding the research as a whole: Samples from collaborators originated in the United States, Italy and Spain and spanned both the acute and convalescent phases of COVID-19. The repertoires were made available in a free public database intended to serve as a resource for research on the immune response to SARS-CoV-2. The dataset comprised deeply sampled blood TCRbeta repertoires from subjects exposed to, actively infected with, or recovered from COVID-19. The samples were drawn from the first 160 participants of the ongoing ImmuneRACE study and from roughly 1,300 subjects provided by 6 global collaborators. The sample metadata nearly always contained a de-identified subject ID, COVID-19 status, age in years and sex. The material from the prospective study consisted of cDNA or gDNA derived from T cells, B-cell-depleted T cells, or PBMCs. Where available, HLA class I and class II types were taken from metadata supplied by the sample provider and were not determined by assay-based typing. General study outcomes and caveats: Clinical and demographic metadata were provided uncurated, with the amount varying by source and participant.

This clone turned up a few times. Its target antigen remains unknown. Qualities for individual bases were not recorded, and no much larger clone is one base off. In the prospective study, participants were roughly 18 to 95 years old, resided in about two dozen geographic areas of the United States, and were enrolled through a virtual design. In the prospective study, participants were assigned to cohorts based on the clinical history participants reported in a screening survey and a study questionnaire. Exposed participants had been in contact, within 2 weeks of entering the study, with a person who had a PCR-confirmed or clinician-diagnosed case of COVID-19. In the prospective study, mobile phlebotomists collected whole blood, serum and a nasopharyngeal or oropharyngeal swab from each participant. Participants in the prospective study had the option to provide additional blood draws and questionnaires over a roughly two-month period. Prospective study blood samples were shipped either frozen or at room temperature before DNA extraction.

TCRbeta CDR3 regions were amplified from genomic DNA by means of the immunoSEQ Assay, a bias-controlled multiplex PCR. For the original study's pipeline: The number of nucleated cells in each sample was estimated by amplification of reference gene primers within the assay. Sequence reads were collapsed and filtered to measure the absolute abundance of every unique TCRbeta CDR3 rearrangement. Productive Simpson clonality was computed per sample as the square root of Simpson's diversity index over productive rearrangements. TCRdb obtained this table from immuneACCESS and retained in-frame rearrangements with V and J assigned. These tables miss some clones; where compared with another copy, unresolved V genes account for less than half of the shortfall, and the remainder is unexplained. V, J and clone size derive from that table, while D and trimming were established from the DNA sequence. The table for this sample lists 200,000 to 250,000 clones; around 91% of them were counted only once. The ten largest account for around 15% of the sample.

Reading from cysteine to phenylalanine, the CDR3 counts 13 amino acids. CDR3 DNA only is kept here, 39 bases in frame from base 1. The V and J ends are trimmed by 1 base and 9 bases, leaving 13 bases between them. CDR1 and CDR2, looked up from the germline V gene, are SGHDN and FVKESK. The sample consisted of PBMCs or T cells enriched from blood (not recorded which). The rearrangement combines TRBV14 with TRBJ2-7, with TRBD2 as a weak D call on 5 bases. The clonotype comes from a man younger than 40 who had been exposed to COVID-19. The CDR3 protein: CASSQARGWGQYF. In nucleotide form, the sequence is TGTGCCAGCAGCCAAGCCCGGGGATGGGGGCAGTACTTC.